Below are 28 T cell receptor beta chains sequenced from a single sample in a study of cytomegalovirus exposure and HLA in healthy donors. The study ran its PCR with 60 Vbeta and 13 Jbeta primers. Generated by immunoSEQ multiplex PCR, the TCRdb table keeps only in-frame clones and is missing some. The sample shows around 200,000 clones, roughly 80% of them seen only once. Sequencing was carried out using PBMCs. These TCRs come from a woman younger than 30 in good health and CMV-seronegative.

The table lists this clone with a count of one. The chain employs TRBV11-2 and TRBJ2-7, with 11 nucleotides matching TRBD2. The CDR3 covers 16 residues. CDR1 and CDR2 (germline): SGHAT, FQNNGV. Trimming at V came to 5 bases and at J to 0 bases, leaving 6 bases not matched to a gene. The CDR3 here is CASSVSLAGDSYEQYF. The CDR3 nucleotides read TGTGCCAGCAGCGTATCACTAGCGGGGGACTCCTACGAGCAGTACTTC.

The rearrangement uses TRBV28 and TRBJ2-1, with 8 bases identical to TRBD2. The CDR3 length is 15 residues. Germline values: CDR1 MDHEN, CDR2 SYDVKM. J was trimmed by 8 bases and V by 4 bases; bases with no gene match: 10. CDR3 loop: CASSSFSGNHHEQFF. DNA for the CDR3: TGTGCCAGCAGTTCTTTTAGCGGGAATCATCATGAGCAGTTCTTC.

This sequence joins TRBV13 and TRBJ1-2; D remains ambiguous. The CDR3 is 12 amino acids. Germline V gene sequence: CDR1 PRHDT, CDR2 FYEKMQ (reference sequence). Deletions cut 1 base from V and 8 bases from J, with 8 bases between. CDR3 nucleotide sequence: TGTGCCAGCAGCTTAGAGGAGGAGGGCTACACCTTC. Translated: CASSLEEEGYTF.

The J gene is TRBJ2-3, the V gene TRBV2; 8 positions agree with TRBD1. The ends lost 6 bases at V and 1 base at J; junction bases unmatched: 6. Per the germline V gene, CDR1 is SNHLY and CDR2 is FYNNEI. The CDR3 loop spans 15 amino acids. The CDR3 DNA reads as TGTGCCAGCAGCGGGACAGGTAGAGGCACAGATACGCAGTATTTT. Residues: CASSGTGRGTDTQYF.

V usage is TRBV28 and J usage is TRBJ2-2; the D gene is possibly TRBD1 (6 bases). From germline, CDR1 is MDHEN and CDR2 SYDVKM. The V gene lost 6 bases and the J gene lost 5 bases, with 13 bases spanning the gap. CDR3 length: 14 amino acids. The CDR3 region is CASRLDRLTGELFF. DNA of the CDR3: TGTGCCAGCAGATTAGACAGGCTGACCGGGGAGCTGTTTTTT.

In nucleotides, the CDR3 is TGTGCCAGCAGTGCTCGGGTGGATCAGCCCCAGCATTTT. Protein: CASSARVDQPQHF. The chain couples TRBV2 to TRBJ1-5; D gene unclear. Germline V gene data show CDR1 as SNHLY and CDR2 as FYNNEI. The CDR3 runs 13 residues. V was trimmed by 4 bases and J by 5 bases, leaving 9 bases between them. The full variable domain, rest sourced from reference TRBV2 and TRBJ1-5, is EPEVTQTPSHQVTQMGQEVILRCVPISNHLYFYWYRQILGQKVEFLVSFYNNEISEKSEIFDDQFSVERPDGSNFTLKIRSTKLEDSAMYFCASSARVDQPQHFGDGTRLSIL.

The rearrangement links TRBV7-9 to TRBJ2-5, with TRBD2 matching over 9 bases. V trimming: 5 bases; J trimming: 0 bases; junction bases outside the gene matches: 7. The CDR3 has 16 residues. The germline CDR1 and CDR2 sequences are SEHNR and FQNEAQ (reference sequence). CDR3 region: CASSLPGTSNQETQYF. The CDR3 bases are TGTGCCAGCAGCCTCCCCGGGACTAGCAACCAAGAGACCCAGTACTTC.

The chain uses TRBV7-2 and TRBJ2-3, with D possibly being TRBD2 (6 bases). The CDR3 contains 16 residues. CDR1 and CDR2 from the germline V gene are SGHTA and FQGNSA. The V end was cut by 3 bases, the J end by 3 bases, with 16 bases between. The CDR3 DNA is TGTGCCAGCAGCTTGGTCCCGGGACTGATTACAGATACGCAGTATTTT. Its translation is CASSLVPGLITDTQYF.

This clone has just one count. The V call is TRBV29-1, the J call TRBJ2-5; 13 bases align to TRBD2. The germline V gene has CDR1 SQVTM and CDR2 ANQGSEA. The CDR3 sequence is 17 residues long. V trimming: 4 bases; J trimming: 0 bases; junction bases outside the gene matches: 8. The CDR3 coding sequence is TGCAGCGTTGGTGGGACTAGCGGGACACTAAACCAAGAGACCCAGTACTTC. It yields the protein CSVGGTSGTLNQETQYF.

The sample holds a few counts of this clone. This sequence joins TRBV7-8 and TRBJ2-7; D possibly corresponds to TRBD2 (6 bases). Trimming took off 5 bases at V and 5 bases at J, with 13 bases between the two ends. The CDR3 totals 13 residues. Looked up from germline, CDR1 is SGHVS and CDR2 is FQNEAQ. In DNA form, the CDR3 reads TGTGCCAGCAGCCCCCCGAGGAGGGACGAGCAGTACTTC. It codes for CASSPPRRDEQYF.

The V and J genes are TRBV29-1 and TRBJ2-5; tentatively, D is TRBD2 (7 bases). CDR3 size: 13 residues. Trimming cost V 6 bases and J 5 bases, with 16 bases left between them. Germline CDR1 SQVTM, CDR2 ANQGSEA. The CDR3 spells CSVAQGGGETQYF. CDR3 in DNA: TGCAGCGTCGCTCAAGGGGGAGGGGAGACCCAGTACTTC.

This sequence joins TRBV18 and TRBJ1-2; 10 nucleotides match TRBD1. Germline V gene data show CDR1 as KGHSH and CDR2 as LQKENI. This CDR3 has 14 amino acids. V lost 6 bases and J lost 6; bases outside the gene matches: 7. In DNA, the CDR3 is TGTGCCAGCTCTTCGGGACAGGGGTTTGATGGCTACACCTTC. Translating it yields CASSSGQGFDGYTF.

The J gene is TRBJ1-5, the V gene TRBV5-6; D not certain. The length of the CDR3 is 13 residues. With 0 bases removed from V and 3 bases from J, the gap between germline ends came to 4 bases. In germline, CDR1 is SGHDT, CDR2 YYEEEE. DNA of the CDR3: TGTGCCAGCAGCTTGGGGCCCAATCAGCCCCAGCATTTT. It encodes CASSLGPNQPQHF.

This chain connects TRBV7-9 to TRBJ1-2; the match to TRBD1 covers 9 bases. The germline V gene encodes CDR1 SEHNR and CDR2 FQNEAQ (reference sequence). The CDR3 is 17 residues long. V lost 4 bases, J lost 8 bases, and 17 bases stayed unmatched. The CDR3 nucleotides read TGTGCCAGCAGCTCAGAGGGGTCACAGGGGGCGCGAATCGGCTACACCTTC. Encoded protein: CASSSEGSQGARIGYTF.

The V gene is TRBV6-6, the J gene TRBJ1-5; D perhaps matches TRBD1 (5 bases). The V end was cut by 6 bases, the J end by 2 bases, with 14 bases between. This CDR3 has 15 amino acids. Looked up from germline, CDR1 is MNHNY and CDR2 is SVGAGI (reference sequence). CDR3 sequence: CASRAREAGNQPQHF. CDR3 nucleotide sequence: TGTGCCAGCAGGGCCAGGGAAGCCGGCAATCAGCCCCAGCATTTT.

The chain has TRBV2 and TRBJ2-7; TRBD1 aligns across 7 bases. The germline V gene encodes CDR1 SNHLY and CDR2 FYNNEI. The CDR3 length is 14 residues. V lost 6 bases and J lost 0; bases outside the gene matches: 5. The DNA of the CDR3 is TGTGCCAGCAGGAGGGACAGTAACTCCTACGAGCAGTACTTC. Translating it yields CASRRDSNSYEQYF.

The table lists this clone with a count of one. The genes are TRBV5-6 and TRBJ2-2, with 7 bases identical to TRBD1. Looked up from germline, CDR1 is SGHDT and CDR2 is YYEEEE. This CDR3 contains 15 residues. Trimming cost V 3 bases and J 0 bases; bases outside gene matches: 2. CDR3 in DNA: TGTGCCAGCAGCTACGGGACAGCGAACACCGGGGAGCTGTTTTTT. This translates into CASSYGTANTGELFF.

This chain links TRBV9 with TRBJ2-7, with TRBD2 matching over 9 bases. V shed 0 bases and J 6 bases; nucleotides not matched to a gene: 7. The CDR3 consists of 15 residues. Germline V gene lookup returns CDR1 SGDLS and CDR2 YYNGEE. The CDR3 is CASSVGGGRASEQYF. The CDR3 DNA reads as TGTGCCAGCAGCGTAGGCGGCGGGAGGGCCTCCGAGCAGTACTTC.

V is TRBV7-2 and J is TRBJ2-3; TRBD2 agrees at 9 bases. After removal of 6 bases from V and 3 bases from J, the junction contained 4 bases not matched to a gene. The CDR3 has 14 residues. The V gene's germline CDR1 is SGHTA and CDR2 FQGNSA. CDR3 protein: CASSSGLATDTQYF. As DNA, the CDR3 is TGTGCCAGCAGTTCAGGACTAGCGACAGATACGCAGTATTTT.

The V call is TRBV6-1, the J call TRBJ1-3, with TRBD1 matching 8 bases. Germline trimming cut 2 bases from V and 0 bases from J; bases unmatched to any gene: 12. Germline values: CDR1 MNHNS, CDR2 SASEGT. The CDR3 length is 19 residues. The CDR3 nucleotides are TGTGCCAGCAGTGAATGGGATCAGGTGCAGGGGGCCTCTGGAAACACCATATATTTT. Translation gives CASSEWDQVQGASGNTIYF.

This chain connects TRBV5-8 to TRBJ1-4; no reliable D call. Trimming stripped 0 bases from V and 2 bases from J, with 8 bases between. Germline V gene sequence: CDR1 SGHTS, CDR2 YDEGEE. The CDR3 spans 15 residues. This chain's CDR3 is CASSLAGSTNEKLFF. Here the CDR3 DNA reads TGTGCCAGCAGCTTGGCTGGGAGTACTAATGAAAAACTGTTTTTT.

The chain joins TRBV19 to TRBJ2-1; 7 bases align to TRBD2. The CDR3 consists of 14 residues. With V trimmed by 6 bases and J by 8 bases, 10 bases remained unmatched. Germline values: CDR1 LNHDA, CDR2 SQIVND (reference sequence). The CDR3 DNA follows: TGTGCCAGTAGGTCGCCGGGGGGTCGGGATGAGCAGTTCTTC. Protein: CASRSPGGRDEQFF.

This chain connects TRBV5-1 to TRBJ2-5, with 8 positions matching TRBD1. Per germline, CDR1 SGHRS and CDR2 YFSETQ. There are 15 residues in the CDR3. J was trimmed by 4 bases and V by 3 bases; bases with no gene match: 8. This CDR3 reads CASSYRFDRGETQYF. The CDR3 coding sequence is TGCGCCAGCAGCTATAGATTCGACAGGGGAGAGACCCAGTACTTC.

The CDR3: CASSQGGMNRQPQHF. For the CDR3, the DNA is TGTGCCAGCAGCCAGGGGGGTATGAATCGGCAGCCCCAGCATTTT. This chain connects TRBV7-2 to TRBJ1-5; 7 bases align to TRBD1. CDR1 is SGHTA, CDR2 FQGNSA, per germline. This CDR3 has 15 amino acids. Trimming cost V 5 bases and J 7 bases; bases outside gene matches: 11. The full variable domain, in which reference TRBV7-2 and TRBJ1-5 provide the parts outside the CDR3, is GAGVSQSPSNKVTEKGKDVELRCDPISGHTALYWYRQSLGQGLEFLIYFQGNSAPDKSGLPSDRFSAERTGGSVSTLTIQRTQQEDSAVYLCASSQGGMNRQPQHFGDGTRLSIL.

The chain has TRBV7-7 and TRBJ2-2, with TRBD2 matching 15 bases. Germline values: CDR1 SSHAT, CDR2 FNYEAQ (reference sequence). The CDR3 contains 20 residues. V lost 4 bases to trimming and J lost 2 bases; unmatched junction nucleotides: 11. CDR3 loop: CASSSHPGLAGGLNTGELFF. DNA of the CDR3: TGTGCCAGCAGCTCCCACCCGGGACTAGCGGGGGGTCTCAACACCGGGGAGCTGTTTTTT.

In this sample, this clone turned up a few times. V usage is TRBV2 and J usage is TRBJ1-6; 10 bases agree with TRBD1. CDR3 size: 15 residues. Germline loops: CDR1 SNHLY, CDR2 FYNNEI. Trimming cost V 6 bases and J 7 bases; bases outside gene matches: 6. In DNA, the CDR3 is TGTGCCAGCAGCGATAGACAGGGGGCGAATTCACCCCTCCACTTT. Encoded protein: CASSDRQGANSPLHF.

This clone showed up just a few times. The chain joins TRBV6-5 to TRBJ2-7, with a possible D match to TRBD1 (5 bases). Trimming took off 11 bases at V and 6 bases at J, with 14 bases between the two ends. Germline V gives CDR1 MNHEY, CDR2 SVGAGI. The CDR3 consists of 11 residues. In DNA, the CDR3 is TGTGCCGCACAGGCGCGTAGCGAGCAGTACTTC. Protein: CAAQARSEQYF.

The rearrangement joins TRBV7-3 to TRBJ2-2, with D tentatively TRBD2 (5 bases). Germline V gene lookup returns CDR1 SGHTA and CDR2 FQGTGA. CDR3 length: 14 residues. The ends were cut back, 7 bases at V and 6 bases at J, with 15 bases in the middle. As DNA, the CDR3 is TGTGCCAGCACCCCTGCCCCGGGGTCCGGGGAGCTGTTTTTT. Translation: CASTPAPGSGELFF.